The 30 T cell receptor beta chains presented below share a single source sample, sequenced in a study of shared clonotypes between healthy human individuals (dated by TCRdb to the early 2020s). Preparation of the library involved the immunoSEQ multiplex PCR assay. Sourced from immuneACCESS, this table was stored by TCRdb with only in-frame sequences that have V and J called. A share of the clones is absent; for the studies checked, an unresolved V gene accounts for under half, and the remainder has no known explanation. The sample table records nearly 2 million clones; roughly 95% of these occur just once. 0.9% to 1.5% of the sample lies in the top ten. CD8 naive samples were CD45RO-negative cells positively selected for CCR7, giving a CD45RA+CCR7+ population that excluded TemRA cells. Sequencing used naive CD8+ T cells sorted from blood. The cell subset or site label, read with the paper, signifies: CD45RA+CCR7+. The receptors shown here come from a man aged 18 to 35 in good health.

This chain connects TRBV6-1 to TRBJ1-1, with TRBD1 as a possible D gene (5 bases). V was shortened by 7 bases and J by 0 bases, with 9 bases between the two germline ends. Germline CDR1 and CDR2: MNHNS and SASEGT. This CDR3 contains 13 residues. The CDR3 region is CASKDSMNTEAFF. The CDR3 bases are TGTGCCAGCAAAGACAGCATGAACACTGAAGCTTTCTTT.

The chain is built from TRBV10-1 and TRBJ2-3; 8 bases are a match to TRBD2. Trimming cost V 7 bases and J 1 base; bases outside gene matches: 7. This CDR3 contains 15 residues. The germline CDR1 and CDR2 sequences are WNHNN and SYGVQD (reference sequence). CDR3 sequence: CASTAGTSRTDTQYF. The CDR3 DNA sequence: TGCGCCAGCACCGCCGGGACTAGTCGCACAGATACGCAGTATTTT.

V usage is TRBV7-8 and J usage is TRBJ2-3; D call uncertain. Trimming stripped 1 base from V and 4 bases from J, with 6 bases between. CDR3 length: 13 amino acids. Germline CDR1 is SGHVS and CDR2 is FQNEAQ. The CDR3 region is CASSLEEPDTQYF. In nucleotides, the CDR3 is TGTGCCAGCAGCTTAGAGGAGCCAGATACGCAGTATTTT.

This chain connects TRBV25-1 to TRBJ2-5; the D is unclear. Germline V gene lookup returns CDR1 MGHDK and CDR2 SYGVNS. V lost 10 bases and J 5 bases, leaving 8 bases between the germline ends. CDR3 size: 10 residues. CDR3 sequence: CATGIETQYF. In DNA form, the CDR3 reads TGTGCCACCGGTATTGAGACCCAGTACTTC.

The gene calls are TRBV6-1 and TRBJ2-7; D may be TRBD1 or TRBD2 (5 bases each). The CDR3 is 14 residues long. Germline V CDR1 and CDR2: MNHNS, SASEGT. The V end lost 4 bases, the J end lost 3 bases, and 13 bases lay between the germline ends. CDR3 sequence reads: CASSVLWDGYEQYF. In DNA, the CDR3 is TGTGCCAGCAGTGTACTATGGGACGGCTACGAGCAGTACTTC.

The V gene is TRBV7-9, the J gene TRBJ2-3; D is uncertain. Trimming took 5 bases from V and 5 from J, leaving 8 bases between them. Germline V gives CDR1 SEHNR, CDR2 FQNEAQ (reference sequence). The CDR3 runs to 12 residues. The CDR3 sequence is CASSQWGDTQYF. For the CDR3, the DNA is TGTGCCAGCAGCCAGTGGGGAGATACGCAGTATTTT.

The chain has TRBV6-1 and TRBJ2-7; 8 positions agree with TRBD2. The CDR3 loop spans 12 amino acids. The germline V gene has CDR1 MNHNS and CDR2 SASEGT. The ends lost 6 bases at V and 7 bases at J; junction bases unmatched: 5. Written as DNA, the CDR3 is TGTGCCAGCAGGGGACTAGGGGGAGAGCAGTACTTC. Translation: CASRGLGGEQYF.

The chain links TRBV28 to TRBJ1-5; D gene uncertain. Between the trimmed V and J ends, which lost 3 bases and 0 bases, there was a span of 9 bases. The germline CDR1 and CDR2 sequences are MDHEN and SYDVKM. CDR3 length equals 15 residues. The CDR3 sequence: CASSFNTDSNQPQHF. The CDR3 DNA is TGTGCCAGCAGTTTTAACACCGATAGCAATCAGCCCCAGCATTTT.

V usage is TRBV19 and J usage is TRBJ2-7; D is possibly TRBD2 (6 bases). The CDR3 loop spans 14 amino acids. CDR1 and CDR2 from the germline V gene are LNHDA and SQIVND (reference sequence). Between the trimmed V and J ends, which lost 3 bases and 2 bases, there was a span of 11 bases. The CDR3 DNA is TGTGCCAGTAGTATGGGGGGAAATGCCTACGAGCAGTACTTC. Encoded protein: CASSMGGNAYEQYF.

The chain joins TRBV10-3 to TRBJ2-1; TRBD2 is a possible D gene (5 bases). CDR1 ENHRY and CDR2 SYGVKD come from the germline V gene. The ends were cut back, 8 bases at V and 4 bases at J, with 6 bases in the middle. The CDR3 covers 11 residues. The DNA of the CDR3 is TGTGCCATCGGGGAGTACAATGAGCAGTTCTTC. Encoded protein: CAIGEYNEQFF.

The chain links TRBV7-9 to TRBJ1-2, with 7 bases lining up with TRBD1. The junction had 8 bases not matched to a gene; V was cut back by 2 bases and J by 5 bases. The germline gives CDR1 SEHNR, CDR2 FQNEAQ (reference sequence). CDR3 length equals 15 residues. This chain's CDR3 is CASSLIGQATYGYTF. The CDR3 bases are TGTGCCAGCAGCTTAATTGGACAGGCGACATATGGCTACACCTTC.

This chain connects TRBV6-1 to TRBJ1-6; D gene ambiguous. This CDR3 spans 18 amino acids. Germline lookup yields CDR1 MNHNS and CDR2 SASEGT. Trimming shortened V by 2 bases and J by 4 bases, and 18 bases separated the two germline ends. CDR3: CASSEKVGKIGYNSPLHF. CDR3 bases: TGTGCCAGCAGTGAAAAAGTGGGGAAAATTGGATATAATTCACCCCTCCACTTT.

This clone appeared a single time. The J gene is TRBJ2-3, the V gene TRBV7-6; TRBD1 might be the D (6 bases). CDR3 length equals 15 residues. V was shortened by 5 bases and J by 5 bases, with 17 bases between the two germline ends. From germline, CDR1 is SGHVS and CDR2 FNYEAQ. The CDR3 protein is CASSPLSGAVDTQYF. The CDR3 nucleotides are TGTGCCAGCAGCCCGCTTTCAGGGGCCGTAGATACGCAGTATTTT. Complete variable domain (other parts from reference TRBV7-6 and TRBJ2-3): GAGVSQSPRYKVTKRGQDVALRCDPISGHVSLYWYRQALGQGPEFLTYFNYEAQQDKSGLPNDRFSAERPEGSISTLTIQRTEQRDSAMYRCASSPLSGAVDTQYFGPGTRLTVL.

Only one count was recorded for this clone. Other nucleotide sequences from this sample produce the same CDR3. The V call is TRBV5-4, the J call TRBJ2-2; D remains ambiguous. Between the trimmed V and J ends, which lost 0 bases and 3 bases, there was a span of 3 bases. The V gene's germline CDR1 is SGHNT and CDR2 YYREEE (reference sequence). The CDR3 extends over 13 amino acids. The CDR3 reads CASSLGDTGELFF. The CDR3 DNA is TGTGCCAGCAGCTTGGGGGACACCGGGGAGCTGTTTTTT.

As to this clone: Other DNA sequences in this specimen translate into the identical CDR3. The chain links TRBV27 to TRBJ2-7; TRBD1 might be the D (6 bases). Per germline, CDR1 MNHEY and CDR2 SMNVEV (reference sequence). The V and J ends lost 5 bases and 3 bases respectively, with 17 bases between them. The CDR3 runs to 15 residues. CDR3 sequence: CASSPSTGGGYEQYF. CDR3 sequence (DNA): TGTGCCAGCAGTCCCTCGACAGGTGGGGGCTACGAGCAGTACTTC.

The chain has TRBV28 and TRBJ2-7; 9 bases fit TRBD1. V shed 6 bases and J 7 bases; nucleotides not matched to a gene: 13. Per the germline V gene, CDR1 is MDHEN and CDR2 is SYDVKM. This CDR3 spans 15 amino acids. CDR3 DNA sequence: TGTGCCAGCAGCTTTACATTGGGACAGGGAGAGGAGCAGTACTTC. It translates to CASSFTLGQGEEQYF.

Turning to this clone: Different DNA sequences within this sample yield the same CDR3. The rearrangement links TRBV6-6 to TRBJ2-7; no clear D gene. V lost 0 bases, J lost 3 bases, and 6 bases lay in between. CDR1 MNHNY and CDR2 SVGAGI come from the germline V gene (reference sequence). There are 13 residues in the CDR3. In DNA form, the CDR3 reads TGTGCCAGCAGTTACTCTCGCGGCTACGAGCAGTACTTC. Translated, it gives CASSYSRGYEQYF.

The chain has TRBV7-2 and TRBJ2-7; no definite D call. CDR1 and CDR2 (germline): SGHTA, FQGNSA. This CDR3 has 15 amino acids. Trimming removed 2 bases at V and 2 bases at J, with 13 bases between. CDR3 amino acids: CASSLTGVHTYEQYF. The CDR3 nucleotides read TGTGCCAGCAGCTTAACTGGAGTTCATACCTACGAGCAGTACTTC.

This chain joins TRBV7-9 and TRBJ2-3, with D unresolved. Germline V gene lookup returns CDR1 SEHNR and CDR2 FQNEAQ (reference sequence). Trimming removed 0 bases from V and 9 bases from J, with 10 bases in between. The CDR3 sequence is 13 residues long. The CDR3 coding sequence is TGTGCCAGCAGCTTAGCGGAGATAAAGACGCAGTATTTT. Protein: CASSLAEIKTQYF.

J is TRBJ2-3 and V is TRBV11-2; possible D gene TRBD1, 6 bases. V gave up 4 bases and J gave up 2 bases, with 16 bases separating them. The germline gives CDR1 SGHAT, CDR2 FQNNGV. The CDR3 is 16 amino acids. The CDR3 DNA sequence: TGTGCCAGCAGCTCGAACAGGGTTTTTTACACAGATACGCAGTATTTT. Protein: CASSSNRVFYTDTQYF. Drawing the rest from reference TRBV11-2 and TRBJ2-3, the complete variable domain is EAGVAQSPRYKIIEKRQSVAFWCNPISGHATLYWYQQILGQGPKLLIQFQNNGVVDDSQLPKDRFSAERLKGVDSTLKIQPAKLEDSAVYLCASSSNRVFYTDTQYFGPGTRLTVL.

This sequence joins TRBV15 and TRBJ2-7; D perhaps matches TRBD1 (5 bases). V gave up 3 bases and J gave up 2 bases, with 8 bases separating them. From germline, CDR1 is LNHNV and CDR2 YYDKDF (reference sequence). The CDR3 has 13 amino acids. CDR3 DNA: TGTGCCACCAGCAGGGACATCCCCTACGAGCAGTACTTC. Its protein is CATSRDIPYEQYF.

The rearrangement joins TRBV2 to TRBJ1-1, with TRBD1 identical over 10 bases. The trim removed 4 bases at V and 5 bases at J, leaving 4 bases unmatched. The CDR3 length is 14 residues. Per the germline V gene, CDR1 is SNHLY and CDR2 is FYNNEI. CDR3 residues: CASSADRGLTEAFF. The CDR3, as DNA: TGTGCCAGCAGTGCGGACAGGGGGTTGACTGAAGCTTTCTTT. Looking up the rest from reference TRBV2 and TRBJ1-1 gives the full variable domain: EPEVTQTPSHQVTQMGQEVILRCVPISNHLYFYWYRQILGQKVEFLVSFYNNEISEKSEIFDDQFSVERPDGSNFTLKIRSTKLEDSAMYFCASSADRGLTEAFFGQGTRLTVV.

The V call is TRBV6-1, the J call TRBJ2-7; unclear D gene. The V end was cut by 6 bases, the J end by 10 bases, with 10 bases between. CDR1 is MNHNS and CDR2 is SASEGT in the germline V gene. There are 10 residues in the CDR3. CDR3 nucleotide sequence: TGTGCCAGCAGCTATGAACACCAGTACTTC. This encodes CASSYEHQYF.

Points on this clone: The sample contains more than one DNA sequence encoding this CDR3. The chain is built from TRBV7-6 and TRBJ2-7; no definite D call. Trimming removed 0 bases from V and 0 bases from J, with 6 bases in between. The CDR3 runs 14 residues. Germline V CDR1 and CDR2: SGHVS, FNYEAQ. The CDR3 coding sequence is TGTGCCAGCAGCTTAGCTGGCATCTCCTACGAGCAGTACTTC. It codes for CASSLAGISYEQYF.

V is TRBV7-8 and J is TRBJ2-5; tentative D call: TRBD1 (6 bases). The CDR3 spans 14 residues. V lost 5 bases to trimming and J lost 4 bases, with 14 bases between them. Per the germline V gene, CDR1 is SGHVS and CDR2 is FQNEAQ. As DNA, the CDR3 is TGTGCCAGCAGCACGGGACATCCTCTAGAGACCCAGTACTTC. Protein product: CASSTGHPLETQYF.

The chain joins TRBV10-3 to TRBJ1-1, with D possibly TRBD1 on 5 matching bases. The CDR3 is made up of 14 amino acids. The V gene lost 7 bases and the J gene lost 2 bases, with 14 bases spanning the gap. Germline values: CDR1 ENHRY, CDR2 SYGVKD. The CDR3 nucleotides read TGTGCCATCAAAGGCGTGGGGGGAAACACTGAAGCTTTCTTT. It specifies CAIKGVGGNTEAFF.

This clone appeared a single time. The chain joins TRBV13 to TRBJ1-6, with 7 bases lining up with TRBD1. The CDR3 sequence is 16 residues long. Germline trimming cut 5 bases from V and 2 bases from J; bases unmatched to any gene: 6. Per the germline V gene, CDR1 is PRHDT and CDR2 is FYEKMQ (reference sequence). The chain's CDR3 is CASSGRQGPYNSPLHF. For the CDR3, the DNA is TGTGCCAGCAGCGGCCGACAGGGCCCCTATAATTCACCCCTCCACTTT.

V gene TRBV5-6 combines with J gene TRBJ1-5, with TRBD1 matching over 8 bases. Germline V gene sequence: CDR1 SGHDT, CDR2 YYEEEE. The CDR3 totals 14 residues. V shed 3 bases, J shed 3 bases, and the junction held 2 bases outside the gene matches. CDR3 amino acids: CASSYRGVNQPQHF. The CDR3, as DNA: TGTGCCAGCAGCTACAGGGGGGTCAATCAGCCCCAGCATTTT.

This chain joins TRBV5-6 and TRBJ2-5, with 10 bases matching TRBD2. There are 16 residues in the CDR3. Germline V lookup: CDR1 SGHDT, CDR2 YYEEEE. V gave up 0 bases and J gave up 6 bases; unmatched junction bases: 8. The CDR3 DNA is TGTGCCAGCAGCTTGGAGCTAGCGGGGGCCAGGAAGACCCAGTACTTC. Its protein is CASSLELAGARKTQYF.

About this clone itself: This sample includes further DNA sequences coding for the same CDR3. V is TRBV27 and J is TRBJ2-1; 8 positions agree with TRBD2. The CDR3 loop spans 15 amino acids. The V gene's germline CDR1 is MNHEY and CDR2 SMNVEV (reference sequence). Unmatched junction bases numbered 3, after V lost 5 bases and J lost 0 bases. CDR3 nucleotide sequence: TGTGCCAGCAGTCCCGGGACTAGCTCCTACAATGAGCAGTTCTTC. Translated, it gives CASSPGTSSYNEQFF.